Each of the 16 T cell receptor beta chains below was sequenced from the same sample in a study of cytomegalovirus exposure and HLA in healthy donors. Repertoires were generated with immunoSEQ multiplex PCR, while TCRdb's copy carries only in-frame clones and drops some. The sample includes 280,000 or so clones, approximately 90% of them seen just once. Sample: PBMCs. The receptors come from a woman aged 18-30 years in good health and CMV-seronegative.

The rearrangement joins TRBV6-1 to TRBJ2-3; unclear D gene. The germline CDR1 and CDR2 sequences are MNHNS and SASEGT. Between the trimmed V and J ends, which lost 3 bases and 2 bases, there was a span of 9 bases. CDR3 length: 14 amino acids. For the CDR3, the DNA is TGTGCCAGCAGTGACTTACTTTTCACAGATACGCAGTATTTT. Its protein is CASSDLLFTDTQYF.

J is TRBJ1-2 and V is TRBV28; 10 bases are shared with TRBD1. V trimming: 7 bases; J trimming: 3 bases; junction bases outside the gene matches: 11. This CDR3 is built from 16 residues. Looked up from germline, CDR1 is MDHEN and CDR2 is SYDVKM. CDR3 sequence: CASMLPQGQGHYGYTF. The CDR3 DNA follows: TGTGCCAGCATGCTACCCCAGGGACAGGGGCACTATGGCTACACCTTC.

The V and J genes are TRBV7-6 and TRBJ2-1; D not resolved. Looked up from germline, CDR1 is SGHVS and CDR2 is FNYEAQ. V lost 1 base, J lost 8 bases, and 6 bases lay in between. This CDR3 spans 12 amino acids. CDR3 protein: CASSLGGDEQFF. DNA of the CDR3: TGTGCCAGCAGCTTAGGAGGAGATGAGCAGTTCTTC. Variable domain in full (rest from reference TRBV7-6 and TRBJ2-1): GAGVSQSPRYKVTKRGQDVALRCDPISGHVSLYWYRQALGQGPEFLTYFNYEAQQDKSGLPNDRFSAERPEGSISTLTIQRTEQRDSAMYRCASSLGGDEQFFGPGTRLTVL.

This clone was seen just once. The genes are TRBV27 and TRBJ1-3; D unclear. The CDR3 covers 15 residues. From germline, CDR1 is MNHEY and CDR2 SMNVEV (reference sequence). V was cut by 5 bases and J by 3 bases, with 14 bases left in between. The CDR3 DNA reads TGTGCCAGCAGTCCTGGAGAGGGAGGTGGAAACACCATATATTTT. It translates to CASSPGEGGGNTIYF.

This rearrangement joins TRBV28 to TRBJ2-2, with a weak D call TRBD2 (7 bases). Germline V CDR1 and CDR2: MDHEN, SYDVKM. CDR3 length: 15 amino acids. Deletions cut 3 bases from V and 2 bases from J, with 10 bases between. The CDR3 DNA reads TGTGCCAGCAGTTTCCCGGGGGGCAACACCGGGGAGCTGTTTTTT. Translated: CASSFPGGNTGELFF.

This chain connects TRBV28 to TRBJ1-1, with 8 bases aligning to TRBD1. The V gene end was trimmed by 6 bases and the J gene end by 6 bases; junction bases not matched to a gene: 9. CDR3 length: 14 residues. Germline CDR1 reads MDHEN; CDR2 reads SYDVKM. As DNA, the CDR3 is TGTGCCAGCAGCTACCAGACAGGGGACGCTGAAGCTTTCTTT. It translates to CASSYQTGDAEAFF.

The rearrangement links TRBV2 to TRBJ2-1, with TRBD2 matching over 12 bases. After removal of 7 bases from V and 10 bases from J, the junction contained 5 bases not matched to a gene. Germline V gives CDR1 SNHLY, CDR2 FYNNEI. The CDR3 spans 13 residues. As DNA, the CDR3 is TGTGCCAGCACCCCCGGGACTAGCGGGGAGCAGTTCTTC. Translation gives CASTPGTSGEQFF.

This chain uses TRBV28 with TRBJ2-5; the D gene is possibly TRBD1 (5 bases). V lost 2 bases, J lost 4 bases, and 20 bases lay in between. CDR1 is MDHEN, CDR2 SYDVKM, per germline. CDR3 length: 17 residues. The CDR3 DNA reads TGTGCCAGCAGTTTACGCCCTCGGCAGGGTATAGGAGAGACCCAGTACTTC. It yields the protein CASSLRPRQGIGETQYF.

The chain couples TRBV7-3 to TRBJ2-5, with 11 bases fitting TRBD2. V lost 5 bases and J lost 5; bases outside the gene matches: 4. Germline CDR1 and CDR2: SGHTA and FQGTGA. The CDR3 totals 14 residues. CDR3 nucleotides: TGTGCCAGCAGCCCTGGACTAGCGGGTGAGACCCAGTACTTC. Encoded protein: CASSPGLAGETQYF.

The chain combines TRBV7-6 with TRBJ2-3; perhaps TRBD2 as D (6 bases). The CDR3 extends over 14 amino acids. Germline V lookup: CDR1 SGHVS, CDR2 FNYEAQ. V lost 5 bases to trimming and J lost 0 bases, with 9 bases between them. The CDR3 DNA is TGTGCCAGCAGCCCCGGGACTAGCACAGATACGCAGTATTTT. It specifies CASSPGTSTDTQYF. Complete variable domain (other parts from reference TRBV7-6 and TRBJ2-3): GAGVSQSPRYKVTKRGQDVALRCDPISGHVSLYWYRQALGQGPEFLTYFNYEAQQDKSGLPNDRFSAERPEGSISTLTIQRTEQRDSAMYRCASSPGTSTDTQYFGPGTRLTVL.

The chain uses TRBV25-1 and TRBJ2-7, with TRBD1 matching 9 bases. The CDR3 is 15 residues long. From germline, CDR1 is MGHDK and CDR2 SYGVNS. V gave up 4 bases and J gave up 2 bases; unmatched junction bases: 6. CDR3 sequence (DNA): TGTGCCAGCAGTGGGGGGGGGACAGGGCCCTACGAGCAGTACTTC. It translates to CASSGGGTGPYEQYF.

The gene calls are TRBV9 and TRBJ2-7; D may be TRBD2 (7 bases). Trimming cost V 1 base and J 3 bases, with 14 bases left between them. Germline CDR1 and CDR2: SGDLS and YYNGEE. CDR3 length: 15 amino acids. The CDR3 DNA follows: TGTGCCAGCAGCGTAAGGGGGGGCGGGAGCTACGAGCAGTACTTC. This sequence encodes CASSVRGGGSYEQYF.

This chain links TRBV5-1 with TRBJ2-7, with D unclear. The ends were cut back, 3 bases at V and 4 bases at J, with 14 bases in the middle. Germline V gene sequence: CDR1 SGHRS, CDR2 YFSETQ. This CDR3 has 14 amino acids. Written as DNA, the CDR3 is TGCGCCAGCAGCTCCGACTCGGTAGCTTACGAGCAGTACTTC. It yields the protein CASSSDSVAYEQYF.

With respect to this clone: At one end the junction does not follow the germline gene, possibly because of a read error. The CDR3: CASSLAGGGAWNSPLHF. The DNA of the CDR3 is TGTGCCAGCAGTTTAGCTGGAGGGGGCGCGTGGAATTCACCCCTCCACTTT. The rearrangement joins TRBV11-2 to TRBJ1-6; TRBD1 matches at 7 bases. The germline CDR1 and CDR2 sequences are SGHAT and FQNNGV. There are 17 residues in the CDR3. Drawing the rest from reference TRBV11-2 and TRBJ1-6, the complete variable domain is EAGVAQSPRYKIIEKRQSVAFWCNPISGHATLYWYQQILGQGPKLLIQFQNNGVVDDSQLPKDRFSAERLKGVDSTLKIQPAKLEDSAVYLCASSLAGGGAWNSPLHFGNGTRLTVT.

CDR3 sequence reads: CSVGQGGNSPLHF. The CDR3 nucleotides read TGCAGCGTAGGACAGGGGGGTAATTCACCCCTCCACTTT. The gene calls are TRBV29-1 and TRBJ1-6; 10 bases match TRBD1. The J segment lost 6 bases and the V segment lost 6 bases, leaving 2 bases of the junction unmatched. Germline V gene lookup returns CDR1 SQVTM and CDR2 ANQGSEA. CDR3 length: 13 residues.

V gene TRBV28 combines with J gene TRBJ2-6, with D perhaps TRBD2 (5 bases). The CDR3 covers 13 residues. Trimming pared 6 bases from V and 3 bases from J, leaving 6 bases between. The germline gives CDR1 MDHEN, CDR2 SYDVKM. The CDR3, as DNA: TGTGCCAGCAGGGGAGTTGGGGCCAACGTCCTGACTTTC. Residues: CASRGVGANVLTF.